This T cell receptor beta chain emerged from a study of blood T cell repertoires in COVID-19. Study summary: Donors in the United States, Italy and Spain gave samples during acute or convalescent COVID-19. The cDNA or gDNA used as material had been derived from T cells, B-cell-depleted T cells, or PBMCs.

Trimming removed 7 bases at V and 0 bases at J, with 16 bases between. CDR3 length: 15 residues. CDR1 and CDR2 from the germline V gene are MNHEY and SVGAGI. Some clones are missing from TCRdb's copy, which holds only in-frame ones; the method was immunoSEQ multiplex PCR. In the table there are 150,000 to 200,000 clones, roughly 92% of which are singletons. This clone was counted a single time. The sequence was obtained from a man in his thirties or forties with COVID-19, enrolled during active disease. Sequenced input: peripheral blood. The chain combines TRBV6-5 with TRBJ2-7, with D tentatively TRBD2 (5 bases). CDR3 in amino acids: CASKSLQRVSYEQYF. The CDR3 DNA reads TGTGCCAGCAAATCCTTACAGAGGGTCTCCTACGAGCAGTACTTC.